The T cell receptor (beta chain) described here comes from a study of PD-L1 blockade in urothelial cancer. The wider study: A median of 141,255 T cells was found in the blood samples.

The time point denotes: peripheral blood 6 weeks after treatment start. Every PCR was spiked with synthetic TCR analog templates. Produced via immunoSEQ multiplex PCR; TCRdb's table is partial and in-frame only. The repertoire has 25,000 to 35,000 clones, about 85% of them found once; the top ten carry 2.5% to 3%. Here the sequenced sample was PBMCs, taken around atezolizumab (anti-PD-L1) treatment. This TCR was recovered from a man aged 65 to 79 with urothelial cancer.

CDR3 region: CASGPDTEAFF. Here the CDR3 DNA reads TGTGCCAGCGGGCCGGACACTGAAGCTTTCTTT. J is TRBJ1-1 and V is TRBV7-8; D ambiguous. CDR3 size: 11 residues. The germline V and J ends were trimmed by 8 bases and 3 bases, with 7 bases remaining between them. The germline CDR1 and CDR2 sequences are SGHVS and FQNEAQ.